This TCR beta chain was recovered during a study of blood T cell repertoires in COVID-19. The wider study: Researchers got acute and convalescent COVID-19 samples from the United States, Italy and Spain. T cells, B-cell-depleted T cells, or PBMCs supplied cDNA or gDNA.

The method was immunoSEQ multiplex PCR; TCRdb's version includes in-frame clones alone and lacks a portion of them. The sample yields approximately 350,000 clones, around 91% seen once. The clonotype comes from a woman aged 18-29 years who had recovered from COVID-19. Sequenced: peripheral blood.

For the CDR3, the DNA is TGTGCCAGCGGACTTAGCGGGAGGGCAAGGGATACGCAGTATTTT. The encoded protein is CASGLSGRARDTQYF. This sequence joins TRBV7-2 and TRBJ2-3, with 11 bases identical to TRBD2. V lost 8 bases to trimming and J lost 6 bases; unmatched junction nucleotides: 10. The CDR3 consists of 15 residues. CDR1 is SGHTA and CDR2 is FQGNSA in the germline V gene.